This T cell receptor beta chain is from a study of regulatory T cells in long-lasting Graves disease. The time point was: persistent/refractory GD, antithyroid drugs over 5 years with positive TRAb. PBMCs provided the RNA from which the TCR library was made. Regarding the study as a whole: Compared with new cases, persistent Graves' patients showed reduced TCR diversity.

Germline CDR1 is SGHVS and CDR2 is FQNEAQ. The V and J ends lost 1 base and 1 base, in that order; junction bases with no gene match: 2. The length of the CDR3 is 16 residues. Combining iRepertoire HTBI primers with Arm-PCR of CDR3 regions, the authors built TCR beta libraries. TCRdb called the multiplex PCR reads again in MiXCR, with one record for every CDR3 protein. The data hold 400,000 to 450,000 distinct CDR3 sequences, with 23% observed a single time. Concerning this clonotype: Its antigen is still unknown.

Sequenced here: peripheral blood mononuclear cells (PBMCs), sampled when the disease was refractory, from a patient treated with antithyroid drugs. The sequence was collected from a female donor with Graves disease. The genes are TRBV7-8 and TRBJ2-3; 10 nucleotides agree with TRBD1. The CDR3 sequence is CASSLVGTGGTDTQYF. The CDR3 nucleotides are TGTGCCAGCAGCTTAGTAGGGACAGGGGGCACAGATACGCAGTATTTT.